What follows are 19 T cell receptor beta chains derived from one specimen sequenced in a study of cytomegalovirus exposure and HLA in healthy donors. The PCR employed 60 Vbeta primers together with 13 Jbeta primers. The assay was immunoSEQ multiplex PCR, and TCRdb's table has in-frame clones only and misses some. The sample holds approximately 120,000 clones, 78% seen once. The specimen was PBMCs. Receptors originate from a man aged 40-49 years in good health and CMV-seronegative.

DNA for the CDR3: TGTGCCAGCAGCTTCCGGGCGGCAGGGGACACCGGGGAGCTGTTTTTT. Translating it yields CASSFRAAGDTGELFF. The genes are TRBV5-6 and TRBJ2-2; TRBD1 is a possible D gene (6 bases). CDR3 length: 16 amino acids. Germline V gene data show CDR1 as SGHDT and CDR2 as YYEEEE. Between the trimmed V and J ends, which lost 2 bases and 3 bases, there was a span of 14 bases.

The J gene is TRBJ1-4, the V gene TRBV28, with 8 nucleotides matching TRBD1. Germline V lookup: CDR1 MDHEN, CDR2 SYDVKM. V gave up 4 bases and J gave up 7 bases; unmatched junction bases: 14. The CDR3 sequence is 17 residues long. This chain's CDR3 is CASSSRGRIIRREKLFF. The DNA of the CDR3 is TGTGCCAGCAGTTCCAGGGGGCGGATAATTAGGCGTGAAAAACTGTTTTTT.

This clone showed up just a few times. This chain connects TRBV4-1 to TRBJ2-5; the match to TRBD2 covers 9 bases. V lost 1 base and J lost 5; bases outside the gene matches: 14. Germline CDR1 MGHRA, CDR2 YSYEKL. The CDR3 is 18 residues long. The CDR3 loop is CASSQVESQRGAWETQYF. CDR3 DNA: TGCGCCAGCAGCCAAGTTGAGTCTCAGCGGGGGGCCTGGGAGACCCAGTACTTC.

The chain carries TRBV6-5 and TRBJ1-1, with TRBD1 identical over 8 bases. This CDR3 comprises 14 residues. J was trimmed by 4 bases and V by 6 bases; bases with no gene match: 7. The germline V gene encodes CDR1 MNHEY and CDR2 SVGAGI. CDR3 DNA sequence: TGTGCCAGCAGGGGCAGGGGGCGGACCACTGAAGCTTTCTTT. Protein product: CASRGRGRTTEAFF.

The chain links TRBV19 to TRBJ2-7; D is unresolved. CDR3 length equals 13 residues. V was shortened by 1 base and J by 6 bases, with 10 bases between the two germline ends. The germline gives CDR1 LNHDA, CDR2 SQIVND (reference sequence). The CDR3 is CASSIGPVVEQYF. CDR3 nucleotides: TGTGCCAGTAGTATAGGGCCCGTCGTCGAGCAGTACTTC.

The V call is TRBV4-1, the J call TRBJ2-7, with 7 positions matching TRBD1. The germline CDR1 and CDR2 sequences are MGHRA and YSYEKL. After removal of 2 bases from V and 6 bases from J, the junction contained 16 bases not matched to a gene. The CDR3 is 17 amino acids. This CDR3 reads CASSQRTGHTTGAEQYF. The CDR3 nucleotides read TGCGCCAGCAGCCAAAGGACAGGCCACACCACGGGCGCCGAGCAGTACTTC.

The chain joins TRBV7-8 to TRBJ2-7; D is possibly TRBD1 (6 bases). Germline V gene lookup returns CDR1 SGHVS and CDR2 FQNEAQ. Trimming pared 4 bases from V and 3 bases from J, leaving 10 bases between. CDR3 length: 13 residues. CDR3 in DNA: TGTGCCAGCAGCTCATGGACAGACTACGAGCAGTACTTC. The encoded protein is CASSSWTDYEQYF.

The rearrangement joins TRBV5-4 to TRBJ2-7, with D unresolved. V was shortened by 1 base and J by 3 bases, with 5 bases between the two germline ends. The CDR3 is 12 amino acids. Looked up from germline, CDR1 is SGHNT and CDR2 is YYREEE (reference sequence). DNA of the CDR3: TGTGCCAGCAGCTTGTCCGGCTACGAGCAGTACTTC. It codes for CASSLSGYEQYF.

The J gene is TRBJ2-7, the V gene TRBV6-1; 8 bases agree with TRBD1. Germline lookup yields CDR1 MNHNS and CDR2 SASEGT. The CDR3 contains 13 residues. Losses at the gene ends were 6 bases for V and 5 bases for J; bases not matched to a gene: 6. The CDR3 DNA sequence: TGTGCCAGCAGACAGGGGGAACTCGACGAGCAGTACTTC. Its protein product is CASRQGELDEQYF.

The CDR3 DNA follows: TGTGCTAGTGGGCCGGGACAGGGGATGAGGGGAGATACGCAGTATTTT. This translates into CASGPGQGMRGDTQYF. This chain joins TRBV12-5 and TRBJ2-3, with 10 bases that match TRBD1. The CDR3 sequence is 16 residues long. The germline V gene has CDR1 LGHNT and CDR2 FRNRAP. V shed 6 bases and J 5 bases; nucleotides not matched to a gene: 11.

The J gene is TRBJ2-5, the V gene TRBV7-9; 8 nucleotides agree with TRBD1. The end of the DNA fits TRBJ2-7 better, so the J call may be wrong. The germline V gene encodes CDR1 SEHNR and CDR2 FQNEAQ (reference sequence). This CDR3 has 18 residues. The CDR3 DNA is TGTGCCAGCAGCTTTAGAGCACCCCCGGACAGGGTGTGGGTCGAGCAGTACTTC. Residues: CASSFRAPPDRVWVEQYF.

The chain is built from TRBV9 and TRBJ2-2; the D gene is possibly TRBD2 (5 bases). V was pared by 5 bases and J by 7 bases, with 12 bases between. CDR1 is SGDLS, CDR2 YYNGEE, per germline. This CDR3 is 13 amino acids long. CDR3 DNA: TGTGCCAGCAGGACCGGGGTGTACGGGGAGCTGTTTTTT. Amino acid sequence: CASRTGVYGELFF.

This clone has just one count. The J gene is TRBJ2-7, the V gene TRBV6-1; TRBD2 might be the D (6 bases). V was trimmed by 0 bases and J by 0 bases, leaving 18 bases between them. The V gene's germline CDR1 is MNHNS and CDR2 SASEGT. This CDR3 is 18 amino acids long. The CDR3 sequence is CASSEALYGGISSYEQYF. CDR3 nucleotide sequence: TGTGCCAGCAGTGAAGCCTTATACGGGGGAATAAGCTCCTACGAGCAGTACTTC.

The gene calls are TRBV5-5 and TRBJ1-1; D uncertain. V lost 0 bases and J 0 bases, leaving 12 bases between the germline ends. Germline values: CDR1 SGHKS, CDR2 YYEKEE (reference sequence). CDR3 length: 16 amino acids. The CDR3 nucleotides read TGTGCCAGCAGCTTGGTCGTTCGAGTAATGAACACTGAAGCTTTCTTT. Translation gives CASSLVVRVMNTEAFF. The variable domain in full, with the rest retrieved from reference TRBV5-5 and TRBJ1-1, is DAGVTQSPTHLIKTRGQQVTLRCSPISGHKSVSWYQQVLGQGPQFIFQYYEKEERGRGNFPDRFSARQFPNYSSELNVNALLLGDSALYLCASSLVVRVMNTEAFFGQGTRLTVV.

This chain joins TRBV29-1 and TRBJ2-3, with 7 nucleotides matching TRBD1. V lost 7 bases to trimming and J lost 3 bases; unmatched junction nucleotides: 7. Germline lookup yields CDR1 SQVTM and CDR2 ANQGSEA. The CDR3 is 13 residues long. CDR3 in DNA: TGCAGCGATAGGGGGCAGGGGACAGATACGCAGTATTTT. Its translation is CSDRGQGTDTQYF.

The chain couples TRBV27 to TRBJ1-1; D is ambiguous. The CDR3 has 14 residues. V lost 3 bases, J lost 5 bases, and 13 bases lay in between. Germline values: CDR1 MNHEY, CDR2 SMNVEV (reference sequence). The CDR3 is CASSFGVAGTEAFF. The DNA of the CDR3 is TGTGCCAGCAGTTTCGGGGTGGCGGGGACTGAAGCTTTCTTT.

This chain connects TRBV27 to TRBJ2-3, with D uncertain. CDR1 MNHEY and CDR2 SMNVEV come from the germline V gene (reference sequence). There are 13 residues in the CDR3. Trimming pared 3 bases from V and 4 bases from J, leaving 8 bases between. The CDR3 loop is CASSLNLADTQYF. CDR3 DNA: TGTGCCAGCAGTTTGAATTTAGCAGATACGCAGTATTTT.

The J gene is TRBJ2-5, the V gene TRBV11-1, with D hard to call. CDR1 is SGHAT, CDR2 FQDESV, per germline (reference sequence). This CDR3 region has 13 residues. V was trimmed by 5 bases and J by 3 bases, leaving 10 bases between them. DNA of the CDR3: TGTGCCAGCAGCCCACCCCTAGAAGAGACCCAGTACTTC. Protein: CASSPPLEETQYF.

The chain joins TRBV5-6 to TRBJ2-5, with 12 bases that match TRBD2. Germline CDR1 and CDR2: SGHDT and YYEEEE. V was clipped by 4 bases and J by 2 bases; unmatched bases: 9. The CDR3 contains 17 residues. CDR3 sequence: CASSRRTSGANQETQYF. As DNA, the CDR3 is TGTGCCAGCAGCCGTCGGACTAGCGGGGCAAATCAAGAGACCCAGTACTTC.